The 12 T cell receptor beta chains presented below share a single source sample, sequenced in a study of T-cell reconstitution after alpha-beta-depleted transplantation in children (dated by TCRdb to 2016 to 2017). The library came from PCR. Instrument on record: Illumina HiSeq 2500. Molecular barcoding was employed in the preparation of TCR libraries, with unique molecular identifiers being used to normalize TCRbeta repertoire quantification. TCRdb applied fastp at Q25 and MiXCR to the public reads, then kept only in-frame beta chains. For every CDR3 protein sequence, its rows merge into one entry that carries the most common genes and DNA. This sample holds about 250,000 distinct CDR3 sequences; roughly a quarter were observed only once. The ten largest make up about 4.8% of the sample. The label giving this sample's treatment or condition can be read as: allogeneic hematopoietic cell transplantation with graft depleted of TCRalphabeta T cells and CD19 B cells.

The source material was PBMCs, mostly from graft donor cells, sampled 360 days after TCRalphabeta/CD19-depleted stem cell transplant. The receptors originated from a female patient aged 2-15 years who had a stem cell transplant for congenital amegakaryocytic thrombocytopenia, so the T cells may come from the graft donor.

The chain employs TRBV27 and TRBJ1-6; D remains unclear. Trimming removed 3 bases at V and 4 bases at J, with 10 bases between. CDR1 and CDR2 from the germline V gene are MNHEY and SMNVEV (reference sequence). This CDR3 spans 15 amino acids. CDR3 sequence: CASSLVYEYNSPLHF. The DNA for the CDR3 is TGTGCCAGCAGTTTGGTTTACGAGTATAATTCACCCCTCCACTTT.

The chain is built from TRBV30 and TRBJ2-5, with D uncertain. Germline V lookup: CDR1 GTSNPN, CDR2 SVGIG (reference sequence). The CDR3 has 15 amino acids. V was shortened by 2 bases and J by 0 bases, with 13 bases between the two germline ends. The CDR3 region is CAWSRTATYQETQYF. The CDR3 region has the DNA TGTGCCTGGAGTCGTACAGCGACCTACCAAGAGACCCAGTACTTC.

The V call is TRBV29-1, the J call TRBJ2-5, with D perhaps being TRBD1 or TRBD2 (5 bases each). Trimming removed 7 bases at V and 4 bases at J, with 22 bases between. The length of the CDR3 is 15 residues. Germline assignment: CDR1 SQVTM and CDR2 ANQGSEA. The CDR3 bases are TGCAGCGCTCCACTCCAGGGAGTCTCTCTAGAGACCCAGTACTTC. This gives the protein CSAPLQGVSLETQYF.

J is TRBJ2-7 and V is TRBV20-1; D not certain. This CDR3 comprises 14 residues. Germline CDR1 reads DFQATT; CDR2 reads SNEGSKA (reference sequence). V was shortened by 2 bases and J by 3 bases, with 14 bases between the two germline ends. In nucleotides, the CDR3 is TGCAGTGCTAGAAGTTGGTTTTCGGTCTACGAGCAGTACTTC. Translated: CSARSWFSVYEQYF.

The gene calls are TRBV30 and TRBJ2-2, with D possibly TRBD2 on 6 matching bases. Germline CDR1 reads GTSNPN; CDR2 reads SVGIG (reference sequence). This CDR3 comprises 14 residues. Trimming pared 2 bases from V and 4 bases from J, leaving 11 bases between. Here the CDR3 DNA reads TGTGCCTGGAGTCGGAGGGGTATCACCGGGGAGCTGTTTTTT. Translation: CAWSRRGITGELFF.

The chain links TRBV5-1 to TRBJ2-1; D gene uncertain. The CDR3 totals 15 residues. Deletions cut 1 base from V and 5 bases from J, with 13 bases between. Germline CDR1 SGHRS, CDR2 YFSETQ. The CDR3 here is CASSLTLTGDNEQFF. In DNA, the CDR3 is TGCGCCAGCAGCTTGACTTTAACCGGTGACAATGAGCAGTTCTTC.

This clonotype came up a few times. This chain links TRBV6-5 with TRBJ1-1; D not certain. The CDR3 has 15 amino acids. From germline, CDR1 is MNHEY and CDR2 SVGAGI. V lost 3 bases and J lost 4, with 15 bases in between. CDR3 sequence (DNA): TGTGCCAGCAGTTATAGGGAAGGAGTCGGCACTGAAGCTTTCTTT. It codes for CASSYREGVGTEAFF.

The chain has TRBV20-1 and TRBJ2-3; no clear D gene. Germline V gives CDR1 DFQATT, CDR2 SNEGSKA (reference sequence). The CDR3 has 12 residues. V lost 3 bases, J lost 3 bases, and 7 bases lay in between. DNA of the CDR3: TGCAGTGCTAGTGTTCGGACAGATACGCAGTATTTT. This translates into CSASVRTDTQYF.

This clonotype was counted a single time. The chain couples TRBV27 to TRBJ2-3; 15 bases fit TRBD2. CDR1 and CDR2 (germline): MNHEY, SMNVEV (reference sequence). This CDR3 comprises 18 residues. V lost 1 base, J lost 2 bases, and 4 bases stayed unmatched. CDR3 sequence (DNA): TGTGCCAGCAGTTTATGGACTAGCGGGGGGGCCCCCACAGATACGCAGTATTTT. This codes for CASSLWTSGGAPTDTQYF.

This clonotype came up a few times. The CDR3 protein is CASSTEGAKNIQYF. The CDR3, as DNA: TGTGCCAGCAGCACAGAGGGTGCCAAAAACATTCAGTACTTC. The chain carries TRBV7-8 and TRBJ2-4; weak D call: TRBD2 (5 bases). V gave up 5 bases and J gave up 1 base, with 9 bases separating them. The CDR3 runs 14 residues. CDR1 SGHVS and CDR2 FQNEAQ come from the germline V gene.

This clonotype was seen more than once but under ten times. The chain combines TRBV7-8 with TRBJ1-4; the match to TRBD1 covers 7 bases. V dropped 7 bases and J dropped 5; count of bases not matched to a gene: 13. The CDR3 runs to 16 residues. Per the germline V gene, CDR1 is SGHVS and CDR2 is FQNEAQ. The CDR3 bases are TGTGCCAGCACCCGCCTTGGACAGGCGAGAAATGAAAAACTGTTTTTT. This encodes CASTRLGQARNEKLFF. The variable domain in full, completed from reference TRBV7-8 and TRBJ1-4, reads GAGVSQSPRYKVAKRGQDVALRCDPISGHVSLFWYQQALGQGPEFLTYFQNEAQLDKSGLPSDRFFAERPEGSVSTLKIQRTQQEDSAVYLCASTRLGQARNEKLFFGSGTQLSVL.

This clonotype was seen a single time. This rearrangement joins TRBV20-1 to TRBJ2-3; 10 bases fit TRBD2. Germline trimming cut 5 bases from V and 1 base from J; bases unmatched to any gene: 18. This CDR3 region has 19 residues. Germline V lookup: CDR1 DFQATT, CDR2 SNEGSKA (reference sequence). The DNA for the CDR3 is TGCAGTGCTCGTCCTCTCCTAGCGGGAGTGAATGCCCGCACAGATACGCAGTATTTT. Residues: CSARPLLAGVNARTDTQYF.